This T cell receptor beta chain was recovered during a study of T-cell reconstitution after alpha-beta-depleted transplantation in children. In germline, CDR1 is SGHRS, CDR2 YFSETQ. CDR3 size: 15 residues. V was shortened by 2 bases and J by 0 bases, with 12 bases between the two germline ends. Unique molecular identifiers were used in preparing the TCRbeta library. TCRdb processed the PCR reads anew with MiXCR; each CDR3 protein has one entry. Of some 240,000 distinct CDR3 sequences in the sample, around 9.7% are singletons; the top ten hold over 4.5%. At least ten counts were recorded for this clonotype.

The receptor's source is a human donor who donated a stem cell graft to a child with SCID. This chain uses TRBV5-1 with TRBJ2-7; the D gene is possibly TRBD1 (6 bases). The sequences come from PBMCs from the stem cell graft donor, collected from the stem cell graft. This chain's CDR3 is CASSFLGQSSYEQYF. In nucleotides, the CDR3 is TGCGCCAGCAGCTTTCTAGGACAGAGCTCCTACGAGCAGTACTTC. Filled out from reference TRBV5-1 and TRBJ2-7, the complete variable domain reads KAGVTQTPRYLIKTRGQQVTLSCSPISGHRSVSWYQQTPGQGLQFLFEYFSETQRNKGNFPGRFSGRQFSNSRSEMNVSTLELGDSALYLCASSFLGQSSYEQYFGPGTRLTVT.